A single T cell receptor beta chain is shown here with its context. The antigen is unknown. Specified treatment: oral pan-JAK inhibitor, 5-10 mg twice daily. The V gene lost 5 bases and the J gene lost 2 bases, with 13 bases spanning the gap. This CDR3 comprises 14 residues. Germline V lookup: CDR1 GTSNPN, CDR2 SVGIG (reference sequence). These data are taken from a study of CD8+ T cells in alopecia areata. Study-wide results and caveats: For patients receiving tofacitinib, scalp clonality and expanded CD8+ clones among the top 100 significantly decreased.

As the sequencing template, cDNA was produced by extracting RNA and reverse transcribing it. This table comes from immunoSEQ multiplex PCR, and its TCRdb copy is limited to in-frame clones, with some not included. The repertoire holds around 190,000 clones, with about three fifths as singletons. This sequence was found in a human donor with alopecia areata. The V and J genes are TRBV30 and TRBJ2-1; D is perhaps TRBD2 (7 bases). Specimen: CD4+ T cells sorted from blood, collected at week 4, from a patient treated with tofacitinib. The CDR3 coding sequence is TGTGCCTGGCAGAGGGGGGGAACCTACAATGAGCAGTTCTTC. Translating it yields CAWQRGGTYNEQFF.